What follows are 16 T cell receptor beta chains derived from one specimen sequenced in a study of T-cell reconstitution after alpha-beta-depleted transplantation in children. Library preparation (for TCRbeta) was performed with unique molecular identifiers. In TCRdb, the PCR reads were re-called with MiXCR into one record per CDR3 protein. The table records 200,000 to 250,000 distinct CDR3 sequences, approximately 11% of them present only once. The source was PBMCs, collected before TCRalphabeta/CD19-depleted stem cell transplant. Receptors originate from a child under two years old with acute myeloid leukemia, due to receive a stem cell transplant.

This clonotype was found many times. The gene calls are TRBV7-9 and TRBJ2-1; 7 bases are shared with TRBD2. Germline V gives CDR1 SEHNR, CDR2 FQNEAQ (reference sequence). V gave up 6 bases and J gave up 6 bases; unmatched junction bases: 11. CDR3 length: 15 residues. The CDR3 coding sequence is TGTGCCAGCAGATCTCTAGCGGAGGCCGGCAATGAGCAGTTCTTC. As protein: CASRSLAEAGNEQFF.

The chain joins TRBV7-9 to TRBJ2-7; 9 positions agree with TRBD2. In germline, CDR1 is SEHNR, CDR2 FQNEAQ (reference sequence). V lost 5 bases to trimming and J lost 5 bases; unmatched junction nucleotides: 7. This CDR3 region has 14 residues. CDR3 sequence: CASSPRLAADEQYF. For the CDR3, the DNA is TGTGCCAGCAGCCCAAGACTAGCGGCTGACGAGCAGTACTTC.

The table lists this clonotype with many counts. V gene TRBV20-1 combines with J gene TRBJ2-1; TRBD2 matches at 11 bases. Germline V lookup: CDR1 DFQATT, CDR2 SNEGSKA (reference sequence). The CDR3 sequence is 16 residues long. Trimming took 5 bases from V and 0 from J; bases not matched to a gene: 6. This CDR3 is CSALGLAGVSYNEQFF. The CDR3 nucleotides read TGCAGTGCTCTAGGACTAGCGGGCGTCTCCTACAATGAGCAGTTCTTC.

This clonotype occurred many times. CDR3 coding DNA: TGTGCCAGCTCACCACCAAGTATGAACACTGAAGCTTTCTTT. This codes for CASSPPSMNTEAFF. The V gene is TRBV18, the J gene TRBJ1-1, with no clear D. The V end lost 0 bases, the J end lost 0 bases, and 5 bases lay between the germline ends. This CDR3 spans 14 amino acids. CDR1 KGHSH and CDR2 LQKENI come from the germline V gene. Filled out from reference TRBV18 and TRBJ1-1, the complete variable domain reads NAGVMQNPRHLVRRRGQEARLRCSPMKGHSHVYWYRQLPEEGLKFMVYLQKENIIDESGMPKERFSAEFPKEGPSILRIQQVVRGDSAAYFCASSPPSMNTEAFFGQGTRLTVV.

In its sample, this clonotype was seen many times. This chain joins TRBV5-1 and TRBJ1-1; D is uncertain. V lost 2 bases, J lost 2 bases, and 7 bases lay in between. Germline-derived CDR1 and CDR2 are SGHRS and YFSETQ. The CDR3 has 13 residues. CDR3: CASSLDYNTEAFF. The CDR3 nucleotides are TGCGCCAGCAGCTTAGACTACAACACTGAAGCTTTCTTT.

This clonotype came up many times. The gene calls are TRBV28 and TRBJ2-2; the D is unclear. Germline V gene lookup returns CDR1 MDHEN and CDR2 SYDVKM. This CDR3 contains 12 residues. V lost 2 bases and J lost 7, with 5 bases in between. The CDR3 spells CASSLGDGELFF. The CDR3, as DNA: TGTGCCAGCAGTTTAGGGGACGGGGAGCTGTTTTTT. Supplemented by reference TRBV28 and TRBJ2-2, the full variable domain reads DVKVTQSSRYLVKRTGEKVFLECVQDMDHENMFWYRQDPGLGLRLIYFSYDVKMKEKGDIPEGYSVSREKKERFSLILESASTNQTSMYLCASSLGDGELFFGEGSRLTVL.

The V gene is TRBV20-1, the J gene TRBJ1-2; D may be TRBD1 (6 bases). CDR3 length: 13 residues. Germline V lookup: CDR1 DFQATT, CDR2 SNEGSKA (reference sequence). The V end lost 6 bases, the J end lost 6 bases, and 17 bases lay between the germline ends. CDR3 residues: CSAYRGRVDGYTF. CDR3 in DNA: TGCAGTGCCTATCGGGGGCGCGTCGATGGCTACACCTTC.

This clonotype was picked up many times. V and J are TRBV10-2 and TRBJ2-4; D remains unclear. This CDR3 is built from 12 residues. The ends were cut back, 3 bases at V and 9 bases at J, with 9 bases in the middle. Germline loops: CDR1 WSHSY, CDR2 SAAADI. The CDR3 bases are TGCGCCAGCAGTGACCCCACCACCATTCAGTACTTC. It is translated as CASSDPTTIQYF.

This clonotype was observed many times. The rearrangement uses TRBV28 and TRBJ1-6; D is possibly TRBD1 (5 bases). Trimming pared 5 bases from V and 7 bases from J, leaving 18 bases between. Germline V lookup: CDR1 MDHEN, CDR2 SYDVKM. The length of the CDR3 is 16 residues. CDR3 sequence: CASSTAGSAANSPLHF. DNA of the CDR3: TGTGCCAGCAGTACCGCAGGGTCCGCCGCCAATTCACCCCTCCACTTT.

This clonotype appeared many times. V is TRBV5-1 and J is TRBJ2-3, with TRBD2 matching over 12 bases. The germline CDR1 and CDR2 sequences are SGHRS and YFSETQ. CDR3 length equals 14 residues. Trimming at V came to 4 bases and at J to 4 bases, leaving 1 base not matched to a gene. The CDR3 is CASSGLAGSDTQYF. The CDR3 DNA reads as TGCGCCAGCAGCGGACTAGCGGGATCAGATACGCAGTATTTT.

The DNA for the CDR3 is TGTGCCAGCTCCCCTCACGACAGGGGGCGATATGGCTACACCTTC. Translating gives CASSPHDRGRYGYTF. The J gene is TRBJ1-2, the V gene TRBV18; 10 bases agree with TRBD1. J was trimmed by 5 bases and V by 6 bases; bases with no gene match: 9. CDR1 and CDR2 from the germline V gene are KGHSH and LQKENI. The CDR3 has 15 amino acids.

Worth noting for this clonotype: A much larger clone lies a single base off, so this may be a read error. J is TRBJ2-5 and V is TRBV20-1; 10 bases agree with TRBD2. There are 14 residues in the CDR3. Germline V CDR1 and CDR2: DFQATT, SNEGSKA (reference sequence). Written as DNA, the CDR3 is TGCAGTGCTAGAGAAGCTAGCGGGAGAGAGGCCCAGTACTTC. It is translated as CSAREASGREAQYF.

V gene TRBV11-2 combines with J gene TRBJ2-1, with 7 bases that match TRBD2. The length of the CDR3 is 16 residues. Looked up from germline, CDR1 is SGHAT and CDR2 is FQNNGV. V gave up 5 bases and J gave up 6 bases; unmatched junction bases: 13. CDR3 sequence: CASSPQVRWGGNEQFF. CDR3 DNA sequence: TGTGCCAGCAGCCCCCAAGTAAGGTGGGGGGGCAATGAGCAGTTCTTC.

The table lists this clonotype with many counts. V is TRBV5-1 and J is TRBJ2-4; possible D gene TRBD2, 6 bases. Germline values: CDR1 SGHRS, CDR2 YFSETQ. The germline V and J ends were trimmed by 4 bases and 0 bases, with 14 bases remaining between them. The CDR3 covers 16 residues. The CDR3 bases are TGCGCCAGCAGCCCAGGAGGGACGCTAGCCAAAAACATTCAGTACTTC. It is translated as CASSPGGTLAKNIQYF.

This clonotype was observed a handful of times. V is TRBV7-9 and J is TRBJ2-7, with D tentatively TRBD1 (6 bases). Trimming pared 5 bases from V and 2 bases from J, leaving 13 bases between. CDR1 is SEHNR, CDR2 FQNEAQ, per germline (reference sequence). The CDR3 runs 14 residues. The CDR3 region has the DNA TGTGCCAGCAGCCACACAGGGCCTACCTACGAGCAGTACTTC. Translating it yields CASSHTGPTYEQYF.

This clonotype has a count of ten or more. This chain joins TRBV29-1 and TRBJ1-1; no clear D gene. The CDR3 loop spans 13 amino acids. Per germline, CDR1 SQVTM and CDR2 ANQGSEA. V lost 3 bases and J lost 5, with 13 bases in between. The chain's CDR3 is CSVDRPGGTEAFF. The CDR3 nucleotides read TGCAGCGTTGACCGGCCAGGAGGTACTGAAGCTTTCTTT.